This T cell receptor (beta chain) was profiled in a study of CD8+ T cells in alopecia areata. Study context: Treated patients took oral tofacitinib at 5 to 10 mg twice daily. The drug, tofacitinib, lasted 6 to 18 months, followed by 6 months off drug.

Investigators isolated RNA and reverse transcribed it into cDNA to act as the sequencing template. Sequenced by immunoSEQ multiplex PCR; TCRdb stores in-frame clones only, minus some. The sample records approximately 160,000 clones, less than 70% being singletons. Treatment in this sample: oral pan-JAK inhibitor, 5-10 mg twice daily. Sorting from PBMCs produced CD4+ and CD8+ T cells. The V gene lost 4 bases and the J gene lost 4 bases, with 19 bases spanning the gap. CDR3 length equals 15 residues. Germline V CDR1 and CDR2: SQVTM, ANQGSEA. This clone has just a few counts. The input for sequencing was CD4+ T cells sorted from blood, taken at week 24, from a patient treated with tofacitinib. The clonotype originates from a human donor with alopecia areata. The V gene is TRBV29-1, the J gene TRBJ1-1; D unresolved. CDR3: CSVVDTVLSGTEAFF. The CDR3 DNA sequence: TGCAGCGTTGTTGACACAGTACTCTCGGGCACTGAAGCTTTCTTT. The whole variable domain, remainder taken from reference TRBV29-1 and TRBJ1-1, is SAVISQKPSRDICQRGTSLTIQCQVDSQVTMMFWYRQQPGQSLTLIATANQGSEATYESGFVIDKFPISRPNLTFSTLTVSNMSPEDSSIYLCSVVDTVLSGTEAFFGQGTRLTVV.